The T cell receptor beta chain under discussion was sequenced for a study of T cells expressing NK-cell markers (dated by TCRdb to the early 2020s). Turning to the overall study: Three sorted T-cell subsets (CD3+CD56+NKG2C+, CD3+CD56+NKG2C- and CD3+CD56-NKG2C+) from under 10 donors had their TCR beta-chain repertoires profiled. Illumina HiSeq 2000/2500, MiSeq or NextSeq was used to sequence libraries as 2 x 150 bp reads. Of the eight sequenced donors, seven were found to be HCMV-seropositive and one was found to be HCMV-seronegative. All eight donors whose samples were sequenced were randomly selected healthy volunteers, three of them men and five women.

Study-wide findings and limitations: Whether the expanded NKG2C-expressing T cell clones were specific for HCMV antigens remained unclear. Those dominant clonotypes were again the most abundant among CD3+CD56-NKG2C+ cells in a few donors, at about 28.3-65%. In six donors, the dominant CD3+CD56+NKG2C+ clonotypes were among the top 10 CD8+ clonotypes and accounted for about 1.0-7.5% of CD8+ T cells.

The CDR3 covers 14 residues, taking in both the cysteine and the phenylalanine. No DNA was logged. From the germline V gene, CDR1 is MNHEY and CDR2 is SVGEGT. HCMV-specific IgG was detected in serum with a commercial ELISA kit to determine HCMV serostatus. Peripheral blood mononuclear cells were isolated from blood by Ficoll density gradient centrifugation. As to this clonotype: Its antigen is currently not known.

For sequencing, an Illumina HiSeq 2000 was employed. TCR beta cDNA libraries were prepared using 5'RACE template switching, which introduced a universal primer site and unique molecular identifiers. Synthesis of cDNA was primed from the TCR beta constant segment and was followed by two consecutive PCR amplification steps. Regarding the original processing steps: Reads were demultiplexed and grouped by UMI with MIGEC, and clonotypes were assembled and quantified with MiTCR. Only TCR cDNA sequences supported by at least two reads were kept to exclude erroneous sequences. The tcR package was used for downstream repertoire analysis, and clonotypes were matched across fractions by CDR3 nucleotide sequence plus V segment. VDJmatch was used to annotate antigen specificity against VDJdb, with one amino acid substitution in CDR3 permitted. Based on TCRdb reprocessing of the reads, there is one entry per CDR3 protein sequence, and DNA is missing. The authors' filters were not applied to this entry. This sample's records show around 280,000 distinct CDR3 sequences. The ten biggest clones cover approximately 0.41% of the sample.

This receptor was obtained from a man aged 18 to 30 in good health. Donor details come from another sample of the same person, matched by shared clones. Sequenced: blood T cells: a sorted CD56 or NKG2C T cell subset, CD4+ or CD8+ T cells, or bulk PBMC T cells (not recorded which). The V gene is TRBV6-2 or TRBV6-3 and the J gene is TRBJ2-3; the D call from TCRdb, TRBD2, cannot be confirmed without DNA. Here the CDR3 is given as CASSYGLVTDTQYF.